This TCR beta chain was found in a study of CD4 and CD8 cells across lung adenocarcinoma regions. The CDR3 extends over 15 amino acids. CDR1 and CDR2 (germline): WNHNN, SYGVQD (reference sequence). TCRdb analysed the PCR reads with MiXCR anew, one entry per CDR3 protein. The repertoire includes 24,000 or so distinct CDR3 sequences, roughly half of them detected once, and 20% to 25% sits in the top ten. Localized lung adenocarcinoma, a non-small cell lung cancer, affected the donors. The TCR originated in a male donor with lung adenocarcinoma. The CD4 and CD8 labels of this study may be unreliable. Material for sequencing was CD4+ T cells from the center of a lung tumor. The chain joins TRBV10-1 to TRBJ2-4; 8 bases match TRBD2. The end of the DNA is better explained by TRBJ2-1, so the J call may be wrong. The CDR3 nucleotides are TGCGCCAGCAGTGAGGGGCGGGGGGCCAGGAATGTTCAGTTCTTC. This translates into CASSEGRGARNVQFF.